The 17 T cell receptor beta chains presented below share a single source sample, sequenced in a study of T cell repertoires in cytomegalovirus infection. TCRdb re-derived calls from the reads in MiXCR, one entry per CDR3 protein. This sample has under 95,000 distinct CDR3 sequences, with around 49% found just once. These receptors' antigens are unknown. The sample was CD8+ T cells from cultured PBMCs, taken from culture after CMV antigen stimulation. The receptors here all came from a human donor in good health (CMV status not recorded). Some clones in this sample may be carry-over from other donors' samples.

This chain connects TRBV7-9 to TRBJ1-6; no definite D call. In germline, CDR1 is SEHNR, CDR2 FQNEAQ (reference sequence). The CDR3 has 14 amino acids. V shed 5 bases and J shed 8 bases, with 13 bases lying between them. For the CDR3, the DNA is TGTGCCAGCAGCCCGGGTGCTTGGGATTCACCCCTCCACTTT. Translation gives CASSPGAWDSPLHF.

The genes are TRBV6-6 and TRBJ1-1; maybe TRBD1 (6 bases). This CDR3 spans 15 amino acids. The germline CDR1 and CDR2 sequences are MNHNY and SVGAGI (reference sequence). Trimming removed 5 bases at V and 0 bases at J, with 13 bases between. CDR3 region: CASSDPGQLNTEAFF. CDR3 bases: TGTGCCAGCAGTGACCCCGGACAGTTGAACACTGAAGCTTTCTTT.

The sample holds a few counts of this clonotype. Sequence at one end of the junction differs from germline and may be a read error. The chain employs TRBV5-3 and TRBJ1-4, with D uncertain. TRBV5-3 is an open reading frame whose function is uncertain. The CDR3 runs to 15 residues. In DNA, the CDR3 is TGTGCCAGCAGCTTGTCAGACTCAACTAATGAAAAACTGTTTTTT. Translation gives CASSLSDSTNEKLFF.

V and J are TRBV11-2 and TRBJ2-7, with 9 bases identical to TRBD1. Trimming took 5 bases from V and 5 from J; bases not matched to a gene: 10. Germline assignment: CDR1 SGHAT and CDR2 FQNNGV. The CDR3 is 15 residues long. CDR3 coding DNA: TGTGCCAGCAGCCCGGGGAACAGGGGGCTCCACGAGCAGTACTTC. This codes for CASSPGNRGLHEQYF.

A note on this clonotype: Germline and junction disagree at one end, which may indicate a read error. The rearrangement joins TRBV28 to TRBJ1-1; D possibly corresponds to TRBD1 (6 bases). Germline CDR1 reads MDHEN; CDR2 reads SYDVKM. The CDR3 is 17 amino acids. DNA for the CDR3: TGTGCCAGCAGTTTAGTAGGAACAGGGTCCTTTAACAATGAAGCTTTCTTT. Its translation: CASSLVGTGSFNNEAFF.

This clonotype has just a few counts. This rearrangement joins TRBV7-9 to TRBJ1-2, with TRBD1 matching over 7 bases. There are 15 residues in the CDR3. Looked up from germline, CDR1 is SEHNR and CDR2 is FQNEAQ (reference sequence). Unmatched junction bases numbered 7, after V lost 0 bases and J lost 6 bases. The CDR3 DNA follows: TGTGCCAGCAGCTTAGCGGCAACAGGGGTGGATGGCTACACCTTC. Its translation: CASSLAATGVDGYTF.

CDR3 protein: CASSQTRGVMAGELFF. In nucleotides, the CDR3 is TGTGCCAGCAGCCAAACCCGTGGAGTCATGGCCGGGGAGCTGTTTTTT. The rearrangement joins TRBV7-9 to TRBJ2-2; D not resolved. Germline V gives CDR1 SEHNR, CDR2 FQNEAQ (reference sequence). CDR3 length equals 16 residues. The V gene lost 5 bases and the J gene lost 6 bases, with 19 bases spanning the gap.

The chain carries TRBV3-1 and TRBJ2-7; 8 bases are shared with TRBD2. Germline V lookup: CDR1 LGHDT, CDR2 YNNKEL (reference sequence). Trimming took 4 bases from V and 3 from J; bases not matched to a gene: 5. The CDR3 is 14 residues long. The CDR3 here is CASSPGLANYEQYF. Written as DNA, the CDR3 is TGTGCCAGCAGCCCCGGACTAGCTAACTACGAGCAGTACTTC.

This clonotype has more than one count but fewer than ten. The CDR3 DNA reads TGTGCCAGCAGTGAAGAATTATACAATGAGCAGTTCTTC. Amino acids: CASSEELYNEQFF. This chain connects TRBV6-1 to TRBJ2-1; D unclear. Trimming stripped 1 base from V and 4 bases from J, with 5 bases between. The germline gives CDR1 MNHNS, CDR2 SASEGT. The CDR3 loop spans 13 amino acids.

The chain has TRBV7-1 and TRBJ1-1; D call uncertain. TRBV7-1 is labeled an ORF, and its function is uncertain. The V gene lost 3 bases and the J gene lost 1 base, with 0 bases spanning the gap. This CDR3 has 11 residues. The CDR3 spells CASSSNTEAFF. CDR3 DNA sequence: TGTGCCAGCAGCTCGAACACTGAAGCTTTCTTT.

V gene TRBV28 combines with J gene TRBJ2-7; 7 bases line up with TRBD2. J gave up 0 bases and V 4 bases, and 9 bases lay outside the gene matches. The CDR3 totals 16 residues. Germline-derived CDR1 and CDR2 are MDHEN and SYDVKM. This CDR3 is CASSSRASGNSYEQYF. CDR3 nucleotides: TGTGCCAGCAGTTCTAGGGCGAGCGGGAACTCCTACGAGCAGTACTTC.

Many counts were recorded for this clonotype. The chain is built from TRBV10-3 and TRBJ1-1; D is undetermined. Trimming shortened V by 0 bases and J by 1 base, and 6 bases separated the two germline ends. CDR1 is ENHRY and CDR2 is SYGVKD in the germline V gene. The CDR3 covers 14 residues. The CDR3 spells CAISESTPNTEAFF. The CDR3 region has the DNA TGTGCCATCAGTGAGTCGACGCCGAACACTGAAGCTTTCTTT.

The genes are TRBV12-3 or TRBV12-4 and TRBJ1-6; D not certain. The length of the CDR3 is 15 residues. The V and J ends lost 2 bases and 0 bases respectively, with 5 bases between them. This CDR3 is CASSLSGSYNSPLHF. As DNA, the CDR3 is TGTGCCAGCAGTTTAAGTGGCTCCTATAATTCACCCCTCCACTTT.

This clonotype has just a few counts. This sequence joins TRBV7-9 and TRBJ2-5; TRBD2 is a possible D gene (5 bases). The V and J ends lost 6 bases and 5 bases respectively, with 13 bases between them. The CDR3 totals 13 residues. Germline CDR1 is SEHNR and CDR2 is FQNEAQ (reference sequence). The CDR3 spells CASRAVVNETQYF. CDR3 bases: TGTGCCAGCAGAGCGGTTGTCAATGAGACCCAGTACTTC.

The genes are TRBV11-2 and TRBJ1-2; D may be TRBD1 (6 bases). CDR1 and CDR2 from the germline V gene are SGHAT and FQNNGV. V gave up 4 bases and J gave up 1 base, with 16 bases separating them. The CDR3 has 16 residues. CDR3 amino acids: CASSSAGRGLNYGYTF. DNA of the CDR3: TGTGCCAGCAGCTCGGCTGGCAGGGGCCTTAACTATGGCTACACCTTC.

The chain has TRBV27 and TRBJ1-2; tentatively, D is TRBD1 (6 bases). The CDR3 has 16 amino acids. V dropped 5 bases and J dropped 2 bases, with 18 bases sitting between them. Germline CDR1 is MNHEY and CDR2 is SMNVEV (reference sequence). The CDR3 coding sequence is TGTGCCAGCAGTCCGTCCACAGGGAACTTCAACTATGGCTACACCTTC. Its protein is CASSPSTGNFNYGYTF.

CDR3 coding DNA: TGTGCCAGCAGCCCTAGGATAGGCGCAGATACGCAGTATTTT. As protein: CASSPRIGADTQYF. The chain employs TRBV7-8 and TRBJ2-3; D remains unclear. The CDR3 is 14 residues long. Trimming stripped 5 bases from V and 4 bases from J, with 13 bases between. Germline loops: CDR1 SGHVS, CDR2 FQNEAQ. Combining the CDR3 with reference TRBV7-8 and TRBJ2-3 gives the whole variable domain GAGVSQSPRYKVAKRGQDVALRCDPISGHVSLFWYQQALGQGPEFLTYFQNEAQLDKSGLPSDRFFAERPEGSVSTLKIQRTQQEDSAVYLCASSPRIGADTQYFGPGTRLTVL.